Below, one T cell receptor (beta chain) is given with its context. A second PCR of 7 to 11 cycles used a sample-barcoded 5' primer and a J-beta primer mix. TCRdb reprocessed the 5' RACE reads via MiXCR and lists one record per CDR3 protein. Here the sample spans approximately 800,000 distinct CDR3 sequences, 40% to 65% being singletons. This entry comes from a study of blood T cells in healthy people across ages. Study background: Capture via template switching afforded approximately one barcoded beta molecule per two T cells.

The receptor was derived from a man older than 75 in good health. What was sequenced was blood.

The CDR3 DNA reads as TGCAGCGTTGAAGATCGGACTAGCGAGCCAGATACGCAGTATTTT. Protein product: CSVEDRTSEPDTQYF. This sequence joins TRBV29-1 and TRBJ2-3; TRBD2 matches 9 bases. The junction had 5 bases not matched to a gene; V was cut back by 0 bases and J by 4 bases. Germline assignment: CDR1 SQVTM and CDR2 ANQGSEA. The CDR3 has 15 amino acids.